This record looks at one T cell receptor (beta chain) sequence and its context. Its antigen has not been determined. The record has no base qualities; no much larger clone is one base away. TCRbeta CDR3 regions were amplified from genomic DNA by means of the immunoSEQ Assay, a bias-controlled multiplex PCR. The authors' pipeline ran thus. Nucleated cell counts per sample were estimated from amplification of reference gene primers within the assay. Sequence reads were collapsed and filtered to measure the absolute abundance of every unique TCRbeta CDR3 rearrangement. Productive Simpson clonality was computed per sample as the square root of Simpson's diversity index over productive rearrangements. Held by TCRdb, this immuneACCESS table contains in-frame sequences only and omits some clones. Under half of the omission traces to an unresolved V gene where checked; the cause of the rest is unknown. The V and J calls and the clone size are those of that table, but D and trimming were determined from the DNA. The sample yields around 250,000 clones; roughly 82% were counted once. The ten largest clones take up 12% of the sample.

Deletion took 2 bases off V and 3 bases off J, with a span of 3 bases between the germline ends. The CDR3 holds 12 amino acids from the cysteine to the phenylalanine. The CDR3 DNA has 36 bases and is translated from base 1. Based on the germline V gene, the CDR1 and CDR2 sequences are MGHRA and YSYEKL. The data stem from a study of blood T cell repertoires in COVID-19 (dated by TCRdb to 2019 to 2021). Context from the whole study: Samples from collaborators originated in the United States, Italy and Spain and spanned both the acute and convalescent phases of COVID-19. The prospective study material was composed of cDNA or gDNA derived from T cells, B-cell-depleted T cells, or PBMCs. Deeply sampled blood TCRbeta repertoires from subjects exposed to, actively infected with, or recovered from COVID-19 were included in the dataset. The repertoires were made available in a free public database intended to serve as a resource for research on the immune response to SARS-CoV-2. The samples were drawn from the first 160 participants of the ongoing ImmuneRACE study and from 1,254 subjects provided by 6 global collaborators. Sample metadata almost always included a de-identified subject ID, COVID-19 status, age in years and sex. HLA class I and class II types, where available, came from metadata supplied by the sample provider rather than from assay-based typing. Results the study describes overall, beyond this receptor: How much clinical and demographic metadata was included differed by source and by participant, and the metadata was provided uncurated.

The collaborating institutions used their own protocols to collect whole blood in K2EDTA tubes. For TCRbeta analysis, collaborators shipped samples in one of three forms: frozen whole blood, isolated PBMCs, or DNA extracted from either of those sample types. This receptor chain uses TRBV4-1 and TRBJ2-3; no D gene can be assigned with confidence. The source material was peripheral blood. The TCR was taken from a man aged 80 or over with acute or convalescent COVID-19. The DNA sequence reads TGCGCCAGCAGCCAATCAACAGATACGCAGTATTTT. Its protein product is CASSQSTDTQYF.